The 19 T cell receptor beta chains below come from one sample, sequenced in a study of T cells after yellow fever vaccination. TCRdb re-derived calls from the 5' RACE reads in MiXCR, one entry per CDR3 protein. This sample carries some 420,000 distinct CDR3 sequences, around 19% of them seen once, and the ten largest clones take over 15%. Sequences were derived from PBMCs, sampled before the yellow fever booster vaccination. These receptors came from a man younger than 35 who received the YFV17D yellow fever vaccine.

This clonotype was counted between two and nine times. The genes are TRBV6-1 and TRBJ2-7; a weak D match, TRBD2 (5 bases). V lost 5 bases to trimming and J lost 3 bases, with 17 bases between them. CDR3 length: 15 amino acids. CDR1 MNHNS and CDR2 SASEGT come from the germline V gene. The CDR3 loop is CASSPSGYFFYEQYF. DNA for the CDR3: TGTGCCAGCAGTCCATCGGGGTACTTTTTCTACGAGCAGTACTTC.

A few counts support this clonotype. The rearrangement links TRBV6-6 to TRBJ2-7; TRBD1 matches 8 bases. The CDR3 is 13 residues long. V shed 9 bases and J 2 bases; nucleotides not matched to a gene: 6. In germline, CDR1 is MNHNY, CDR2 SVGAGI (reference sequence). The CDR3 sequence is CASGGQATYEQYF. DNA for the CDR3: TGTGCCAGTGGGGGACAGGCAACCTACGAGCAGTACTTC.

The sample holds a few counts of this clonotype. The chain's CDR3 is CATQDGTVNQPQHF. CDR3 sequence (DNA): TGTGCCACCCAAGACGGGACGGTCAATCAGCCCCAGCATTTT. The J gene is TRBJ1-5, the V gene TRBV10-3; D is possibly TRBD1 (5 bases). V was pared by 10 bases and J by 3 bases, with 16 bases between. The CDR3 contains 14 residues. CDR1 ENHRY and CDR2 SYGVKD come from the germline V gene.

The chain carries TRBV7-2 and TRBJ2-5; TRBD2 aligns across 11 bases. Germline V gives CDR1 SGHTA, CDR2 FQGNSA. V lost 5 bases, J lost 4 bases, and 9 bases stayed unmatched. The CDR3 totals 16 residues. The CDR3 DNA is TGTGCCAGCAGCGTCACCCTAGCGGGGGGACGAGAGACCCAGTACTTC. Translated: CASSVTLAGGRETQYF.

This rearrangement joins TRBV27 to TRBJ2-7; D is unclear. The CDR3 runs 14 residues. Germline V gene lookup returns CDR1 MNHEY and CDR2 SMNVEV (reference sequence). The CDR3 DNA follows: TGTGCCAGCAGTTTACTTCCGTCTTCCCCTTCGTTGACCGTC. This translates into CASSLLPSSPSLTV.

This clonotype was seen a few times. The chain is built from TRBV11-1 and TRBJ1-1; D unresolved. The CDR3 is 16 amino acids. CDR1 and CDR2 (germline): SGHAT, FQDESV (reference sequence). V gave up 1 base and J gave up 2 bases, with 14 bases separating them. CDR3 sequence reads: CASSLGLWTANTEAFF. The DNA for the CDR3 is TGTGCCAGCAGCTTAGGCCTTTGGACCGCCAACACTGAAGCTTTCTTT.

The rearrangement links TRBV29-1 to TRBJ1-5; 10 bases are a match to TRBD1. The germline gives CDR1 SQVTM, CDR2 ANQGSEA. This CDR3 region has 14 residues. Germline trimming cut 7 bases from V and 2 bases from J; bases unmatched to any gene: 5. The CDR3 bases are TGCAGCGCAAGGACAGGGGGACGCAATCAGCCCCAGCATTTT. Translated: CSARTGGRNQPQHF. Full variable domain (missing parts from reference TRBV29-1 and TRBJ1-5): SAVISQKPSRDICQRGTSLTIQCQVDSQVTMMFWYRQQPGQSLTLIATANQGSEATYESGFVIDKFPISRPNLTFSTLTVSNMSPEDSSIYLCSARTGGRNQPQHFGDGTRLSIL.

CDR3 amino acids: CASSYSPPDSNQPQHF. CDR3 bases: TGTGCCAGCAGTTACTCACCTCCAGATAGCAATCAGCCCCAGCATTTT. The rearrangement uses TRBV6-5 and TRBJ1-5, with D unclear. Trimming pared 0 bases from V and 0 bases from J, leaving 9 bases between. This CDR3 comprises 16 residues. Germline CDR1 is MNHEY and CDR2 is SVGAGI.

Only a few counts were recorded for this clonotype. The chain is built from TRBV24-1 and TRBJ2-1; D unresolved. The CDR3 is 15 amino acids. CDR1 and CDR2 (germline): KGHDR, SFDVKD. V gave up 0 bases and J gave up 1 base, with 6 bases separating them. The CDR3 bases are TGTGCCACCAGTGATTTGCCTTCGTCCTACAATGAGCAGTTCTTC. Protein product: CATSDLPSSYNEQFF.

This clonotype was seen a few times. The chain carries TRBV6-2 or TRBV6-3 and TRBJ1-2; D is ambiguous. Trimming removed 0 bases at V and 3 bases at J, with 11 bases between. Germline-derived CDR1 and CDR2 are MNHEY and SVGEGT. The CDR3 contains 15 residues. The CDR3 is CASSYSGRGDYGYTF. The CDR3 nucleotides are TGTGCCAGCAGTTACTCTGGGAGAGGCGACTATGGCTACACCTTC.

In its sample, this clonotype was seen a few times. The rearrangement uses TRBV4-3 and TRBJ1-1; D remains ambiguous. CDR1 is LGHNA, CDR2 YSLEER, per germline. V was shortened by 6 bases and J by 6 bases, with 17 bases between the two germline ends. This CDR3 spans 14 amino acids. In DNA, the CDR3 is TGCGCCAGCAGTCGCGGAACAGTACCCCCTGAAGCTTTCTTT. Its translation: CASSRGTVPPEAFF.

The genes are TRBV6-5 and TRBJ2-2, with D uncertain. CDR3 length: 13 residues. Germline V gene lookup returns CDR1 MNHEY and CDR2 SVGAGI. Between the trimmed V and J ends, which lost 0 bases and 6 bases, there was a span of 5 bases. Here the CDR3 reads CASSYSISGELFF. CDR3 sequence (DNA): TGTGCCAGCAGTTACTCGATTTCCGGGGAGCTGTTTTTT.

The rearrangement joins TRBV19 to TRBJ2-1; D might be TRBD1 (6 bases). The CDR3 runs to 14 residues. Trimming stripped 7 bases from V and 7 bases from J, with 17 bases between. Germline CDR1 reads LNHDA; CDR2 reads SQIVND (reference sequence). CDR3 coding DNA: TGTGCCAGTATCAAACAGGGTTATCGGAATGAGCAGTTCTTC. This sequence encodes CASIKQGYRNEQFF.

This clonotype was detected a few times. The chain has TRBV6-5 and TRBJ2-1; 10 bases are a match to TRBD2. J gave up 5 bases and V 5 bases, and 6 bases lay outside the gene matches. Germline lookup yields CDR1 MNHEY and CDR2 SVGAGI. This CDR3 region has 15 residues. The chain's CDR3 is CASSLSGGAHNEQFF. The CDR3 DNA follows: TGTGCCAGCAGTCTCAGCGGGGGGGCCCACAATGAGCAGTTCTTC.

The sample holds a few counts of this clonotype. The chain links TRBV30 to TRBJ2-1; D may correspond to TRBD1 or TRBD2 (5 bases each). V lost 8 bases and J lost 2, with 13 bases in between. The germline CDR1 and CDR2 sequences are GTSNPN and SVGIG (reference sequence). This CDR3 comprises 13 residues. CDR3 protein: CAGAGAAYNEQFF. The CDR3 bases are TGTGCCGGCGCCGGGGCTGCCTACAATGAGCAGTTCTTC.

This clonotype was picked up a small number of times. The V and J genes are TRBV3-1 and TRBJ2-3; D gene ambiguous. The V gene lost 1 base and the J gene lost 2 bases, with 7 bases spanning the gap. Germline V gene sequence: CDR1 LGHDT, CDR2 YNNKEL (reference sequence). This CDR3 region has 14 residues. In DNA form, the CDR3 reads TGTGCCAGCAGCCAAGTGGGATTCACAGATACGCAGTATTTT. It codes for CASSQVGFTDTQYF.

The table lists this clonotype with a few counts. The chain carries TRBV7-6 and TRBJ2-7, with D maybe TRBD2 (6 bases). The CDR3 loop spans 14 amino acids. V lost 2 bases to trimming and J lost 6 bases, with 14 bases between them. CDR1 is SGHVS, CDR2 FNYEAQ, per germline. The CDR3 DNA is TGTGCCAGCAGCTTATTGGTTGCGGGGTCCGAGCAGTACTTC. Translated, it gives CASSLLVAGSEQYF.

This clonotype came up a few times. The V call is TRBV5-1, the J call TRBJ2-7; the match to TRBD1 covers 7 bases. V dropped 3 bases and J dropped 2; count of bases not matched to a gene: 2. This CDR3 comprises 13 residues. In germline, CDR1 is SGHRS, CDR2 YFSETQ. CDR3 sequence (DNA): TGCGCCAGCAGCTGGGGGACAGCCTACGAGCAGTACTTC. Protein sequence: CASSWGTAYEQYF.

In this sample, this clonotype turned up a few times. In DNA form, the CDR3 reads TGTGCCAGCAGGAAGGACAGGGACAATCAGCCCCAGCATTTT. Translation: CASRKDRDNQPQHF. The chain uses TRBV7-3 and TRBJ1-5, with 8 bases fitting TRBD1. Germline V gene data show CDR1 as SGHTA and CDR2 as FQGTGA. The CDR3 has 14 residues. The junction had 4 bases not matched to a gene; V was cut back by 6 bases and J by 3 bases.